This T cell receptor beta chain derives from a study of molecular identifiers for immune sequencing clone quantification. Background on the study: Across replicate runs, RNA obtained from around 20,000 or 100,000 naive CD8 cells was divided into five, with four undergoing sequencing.

Broader study findings: Clones above 20 RNA copies contained over 98% of effector molecules and under 1% of naive molecules. Should identical TCR molecules share a barcode, the sizes of highly expanded clones could be underestimated.

Trimming removed 4 bases from V and 0 bases from J; junction bases left unmatched: 7. Germline V CDR1 and CDR2: SGHDN, FVKESK. The CDR3 consists of 16 residues. TCRdb reprocessed the PCR reads via MiXCR and lists one record per CDR3 protein. The sample contains about 320,000 distinct CDR3 sequences, roughly 24% of which appear only once. This clonotype showed up just a few times. The antigen is unknown. The V call is TRBV14, the J call TRBJ2-7; TRBD2 agrees at 9 bases. The source material was naive CD8+ T cells from blood, with Jurkat cell RNA spiked in. Subset given: FACS-sorted CD8+CD4-CCR7+CD45RA+ naive T cells. This clonotype originated in a human donor in good health. Some libraries in this study had Jurkat cell RNA spiked in. CDR3 region: CASSPVAGVISYEQYF. CDR3 nucleotide sequence: TGTGCCAGCAGCCCTGTAGCGGGGGTGATCTCCTACGAGCAGTACTTC.